A single sample gave rise to the 9 T cell receptor beta chains below, sequenced in a study of blood T cell repertoires in COVID-19. Some clones are missing from TCRdb's copy, which holds only in-frame ones; the method was immunoSEQ multiplex PCR. Seen here are 200,000 to 300,000 clones, over 75% observed once, and the top ten hold more than 0.55%. Sequencing was performed on peripheral blood. These receptors were taken from a human donor in a cohort sampled during active COVID-19.

This clone was counted a single time. The chain recombines TRBV19 with TRBJ2-4, with 7 bases aligning to TRBD1. Germline trimming cut 4 bases from V and 5 bases from J; bases unmatched to any gene: 2. CDR3 size: 13 residues. Germline CDR1 LNHDA, CDR2 SQIVND (reference sequence). The CDR3 protein is CASSKGAENIQYF. The CDR3, as DNA: TGTGCCAGTAGTAAGGGGGCTGAAAACATTCAGTACTTC.

This clone was recorded a few times. The V gene is TRBV6-2 or TRBV6-3, the J gene TRBJ2-7; TRBD1 might be the D (6 bases). V lost 2 bases, J lost 2 bases, and 19 bases lay in between. The germline gives CDR1 MNHEY, CDR2 SVGEGT. This CDR3 comprises 17 residues. The CDR3 bases are TGTGCCAGCAGTTACGATGGTGACAGGCAAATCCCCTACGAGCAGTACTTC. This gives the protein CASSYDGDRQIPYEQYF.

Concerning this clone: The junction shows a germline mismatch at one end, possibly a read error. This sequence joins TRBV11-2 and TRBJ1-2; 7 bases are a match to TRBD1. The CDR3 is 16 residues long. Germline V gives CDR1 SGHAT, CDR2 FQNNGV. CDR3 amino acids: CASSLIKGQRNNGYTF. The CDR3 coding sequence is TGTGCCAGCAGCTTAATTAAGGGACAGCGTAACAATGGCTACACCTTC. Full variable domain (missing parts from reference TRBV11-2 and TRBJ1-2): EAGVAQSPRYKIIEKRQSVAFWCNPISGHATLYWYQQILGQGPKLLIQFQNNGVVDDSQLPKDRFSAERLKGVDSTLKIQPAKLEDSAVYLCASSLIKGQRNNGYTFGSGTRLTVV.

The rearrangement uses TRBV9 and TRBJ1-1; D gene unclear. Germline V gene lookup returns CDR1 SGDLS and CDR2 YYNGEE. V lost 4 bases, J lost 7 bases, and 11 bases lay in between. The CDR3 runs 12 residues. The chain's CDR3 is CASSPSRGEAFF. In nucleotides, the CDR3 is TGTGCCAGCAGCCCATCCCGGGGTGAAGCTTTCTTT. Looking up the rest from reference TRBV9 and TRBJ1-1 gives the full variable domain: DSGVTQTPKHLITATGQRVTLRCSPRSGDLSVYWYQQSLDQGLQFLIQYYNGEERAKGNILERFSAQQFPDLHSELNLSSLELGDSALYFCASSPSRGEAFFGQGTRLTVV.

This clone was recorded once. The chain is built from TRBV3-1 (or the pseudogene TRBV3-2) and TRBJ1-1, with D perhaps TRBD1 (5 bases). The CDR3 is 14 residues long. Germline V gene data show CDR1 as LGHDT and CDR2 as YNNKEL (reference sequence). Deletions cut 3 bases from V and 1 base from J, with 9 bases between. As DNA, the CDR3 is TGTGCCAGCAGCCAGATCGACAGGAACACTGAAGCTTTCTTT. Amino acid sequence: CASSQIDRNTEAFF.

The CDR3 reads CASSSGLAGFYEQYF. As DNA, the CDR3 is TGTGCCAGCAGTTCGGGACTAGCGGGATTCTACGAGCAGTACTTC. The V and J genes are TRBV5-4 and TRBJ2-7; 13 bases are shared with TRBD2. With V trimmed by 5 bases and J by 3 bases, 5 bases remained unmatched. In germline, CDR1 is SGHNT, CDR2 YYREEE (reference sequence). The CDR3 extends over 15 amino acids. Full variable domain (outside the CDR3, taken from reference TRBV5-4 and TRBJ2-7): ETGVTQSPTHLIKTRGQQVTLRCSSQSGHNTVSWYQQALGQGPQFIFQYYREEENGRGNFPPRFSGLQFPNYSSELNVNALELDDSALYLCASSSGLAGFYEQYFGPGTRLTVT.

This clone was seen only once. CDR3 nucleotide sequence: TGTGCCAGCAGTTTAGAGGGAGCTAATGAAAAACTGTTTTTT. Protein: CASSLEGANEKLFF. This chain joins TRBV27 and TRBJ1-4; no firm D call. The CDR3 is 14 amino acids. V lost 2 bases and J 3 bases, leaving 7 bases between the germline ends. The germline V gene has CDR1 MNHEY and CDR2 SMNVEV (reference sequence).

In the case of this clone: The junction shows a germline mismatch at one end, possibly a read error. The chain employs TRBV7-2 and TRBJ1-2; 7 bases fit TRBD1. This CDR3 is 14 amino acids long. The germline V gene has CDR1 SGHTA and CDR2 FQGNSA. This CDR3 is CASSLAWQGDGYTF. In DNA, the CDR3 is TGTGCCAGCAGCCTAGCGTGGCAGGGGGACGGCTACACCTTC. Together with reference TRBV7-2 and TRBJ1-2, the CDR3 gives the full variable domain: GAGVSQSPSNKVTEKGKDVELRCDPISGHTALYWYRQSLGQGLEFLIYFQGNSAPDKSGLPSDRFSAERTGGSVSTLTIQRTQQEDSAVYLCASSLAWQGDGYTFGSGTRLTVV.

CDR3 bases: TGTGCCAGCAGCTTGGACAGTCTTGGAAACACCATATATTTT. Translated: CASSLDSLGNTIYF. The chain combines TRBV5-4 with TRBJ1-3, with D unresolved. CDR3 length: 14 residues. In germline, CDR1 is SGHNT, CDR2 YYREEE (reference sequence). V shed 0 bases and J shed 3 bases, with 7 bases lying between them.